Sequencing of this TCR beta chain was carried out in a study of response to subunit inactivated influenza vaccine. With 4 bases removed from V and 3 bases from J, the gap between germline ends came to 16 bases. The CDR3 is made up of 16 amino acids. Germline CDR1 and CDR2: SGHVS and FQNEAQ. MiXCR, applied by TCRdb to the RT-PCR reads, yields one record per CDR3 protein. The sample has 550,000 to 600,000 distinct CDR3 sequences; roughly 12% are singletons. Whole-study results and caveats: Each seasonal flu vaccination may recruit only limited new T cells, authors suggested.

About this clonotype: The antigen is not known.

J is TRBJ1-5 and V is TRBV7-8; D possibly corresponds to TRBD1 (5 bases). This receptor was obtained from a man aged 50 or older who received an inactivated influenza vaccine. The specimen was PBMCs from blood, collected on the day of vaccination. The CDR3 nucleotides read TGTGCCAGCAGCTCGGAACAGGCGGCGGCCAATCAGCCCCAGCATTTT. This codes for CASSSEQAAANQPQHF.